This T cell receptor beta chain is from a study of tumor and adjacent non-tumor tissue in lung cancer. About the research overall: Some 3.9 million productive TCRbeta reads were obtained per sample on average.

From germline, CDR1 is MDHEN and CDR2 SYDVKM. There are 15 residues in the CDR3. The library came from three nested PCR rounds adapted from ARM-PCR protocols. TCRdb analysed the multiplex PCR reads with MiXCR anew, one entry per CDR3 protein. Seen here are roughly 140,000 distinct CDR3 sequences, approximately 64% observed once, and the top ten hold roughly 18%. RNA was extracted from bulk tissue without any cell sorting. Donors were chemotherapy-naive, newly diagnosed lung cancer surgical patients in China, August–late 2014. The rearrangement uses TRBV28 and TRBJ2-1; D unclear. Sequenced material: lung tumor tissue. The receptor was derived from a man aged 60 to 69 with small cell lung cancer. CDR3 protein: CAGRSPQSSSNEQFF. Here the CDR3 DNA reads TGTGCAGGCAGGTCGCCGCAATCCTCTTCCAATGAGCAGTTCTTC.